These T cell receptor beta chains were read from a single sample in a study of T-cell reconstitution after alpha-beta-depleted transplantation in children. Each CDR3 protein gets one entry after TCRdb re-called the PCR reads with MiXCR. The sample yields some 240,000 distinct CDR3 sequences, about 8.8% seen once. The sequences come from PBMCs from the stem cell graft donor, collected from the stem cell graft. These receptors were taken from a human donor who donated a stem cell graft to a child with SCID. Both conserved end residues are part of each CDR3. D genes are given only for firm matches. Size is stated for part of the rows, as once, few or many counts, or as a class when the clone is expanded.

>many|-|TRBJ2-5|TRBV10-3
CAISDGREETQYF
TGTGCCATCAGTGACGGAAGGGAAGAGACCCAGTACTTC
>many|TRBD1|TRBJ2-3|TRBV5-1
CASSGGQGGPDTQYF
TGCGCCAGCAGCGGGGGACAGGGTGGGCCAGATACGCAGTATTTT
>many|-|TRBJ1-1|TRBV7-2
CASSLNRAAEAFF
TGTGCCAGCAGCTTGAACAGGGCTGCTGAAGCTTTCTTT
>-|-|TRBJ1-1|TRBV5-1
CASSQRGANTEAFF
TGCGCCAGCAGCCAAAGGGGCGCGAACACTGAAGCTTTCTTT
>many|-|TRBJ2-4|TRBV7-4
CASSLVWGVAKNIQYF
TGTGCCAGCAGCTTGGTATGGGGAGTAGCCAAAAACATTCAGTACTTC
>many|TRBD1|TRBJ2-1|TRBV11-2
CASSLVGTGALSYNEQFF
TGTGCCAGCAGCTTAGTAGGGACAGGGGCCCTCTCCTACAATGAGCAGTTCTTC
>many|-|TRBJ1-2|TRBV7-3
CASSLTGGWGYTF
TGTGCCAGCAGCTTAACTGGGGGCTGGGGCTACACCTTC
>many|-|TRBJ1-1|TRBV7-9
CASSRDRWPATEAFF
TGTGCCAGCAGTCGTGACAGGTGGCCTGCGACTGAAGCTTTCTTT
>many|-|TRBJ1-6|TRBV7-2
CASSLESQGVGSPLHF
TGTGCCAGCAGCTTAGAGAGCCAGGGCGTAGGCTCACCCCTCCACTTT
>many|TRBD1|TRBJ1-4|TRBV10-3
CAISVSARDRGEKLFF
TGTGCCATCAGTGTGTCCGCCCGGGACAGGGGGGAAAAACTGTTTTTT
>many|-|TRBJ2-5|TRBV20-1
CSASHLANQETQYF
TGCAGTGCTAGTCACCTAGCGAACCAAGAGACCCAGTACTTC
>many|TRBD2|TRBJ2-3|TRBV7-6
CASSHRLAGGIDTQYF
TGTGCCAGCAGCCACCGACTAGCGGGGGGGATAGATACGCAGTATTTT
>few|-|TRBJ1-1|TRBV7-6
CASSPEAWGEAFF
TGTGCCAGCAGCCCCGAGGCCTGGGGTGAAGCTTTCTTT
>many|-|TRBJ2-3|TRBV27
CASTRGGGRRTDTQYF
TGTGCCAGCACCCGAGGGGGGGGCCGGCGCACAGATACGCAGTATTTT
>many|TRBD2|TRBJ2-2|TRBV11-1
CASRPGTSGGSSNTGELFF
TGTGCCAGCAGACCCGGGACTAGCGGGGGTTCCTCGAACACCGGGGAGCTGTTTTTT
>many|-|TRBJ2-7|TRBV5-6
CASSFGGGWAYEQYF
TGTGCCAGCAGCTTTGGTGGGGGCTGGGCCTACGAGCAGTACTTC
>many|TRBD1|TRBJ2-7|TRBV7-9
CASSLGQQTEQYF
TGTGCCAGCAGCTTGGGACAGCAAACCGAGCAGTACTTC
>many|-|TRBJ1-1|TRBV28
CASSLWRGDTEAFF
TGTGCCAGCAGTTTATGGCGTGGAGACACTGAAGCTTTCTTT
>many|-|TRBJ2-5|TRBV27
CASSETVYQETQYF
TGTGCCAGCAGCGAGACAGTGTACCAAGAGACCCAGTACTTC
>-|-|TRBJ1-1|TRBV3-1
CASSPGLPTGAFF
TGTGCCAGCAGCCCCGGACTACCCACTGGGGCTTTCTTT
>many|TRBD2|TRBJ2-3|TRBV7-2
CASSIPLAGEGDTQYF
TGTGCCAGCAGCATTCCTTTAGCGGGGGAGGGAGATACGCAGTATTTT
>many|-|TRBJ2-2|TRBV12-3/TRBV12-4
CAGRGAGELFF
TGTGCCGGTCGGGGCGCCGGGGAGCTGTTTTTT
>many|TRBD1|TRBJ2-7|TRBV5-1
CASSANSQGHEQYF
TGCGCCAGCAGCGCTAACTCACAGGGGCACGAGCAGTACTTC
>-|-|TRBJ1-1|TRBV2
CASSEYSAGPVVAFF
TGTGCCAGCAGTGAATATTCGGCGGGCCCCGTCGTGGCTTTCTTT
>many|-|TRBJ2-3|TRBV3-1
CASSQAGTTDTQYF
TGTGCCAGCAGCCAAGCGGGTACCACAGATACGCAGTATTTT